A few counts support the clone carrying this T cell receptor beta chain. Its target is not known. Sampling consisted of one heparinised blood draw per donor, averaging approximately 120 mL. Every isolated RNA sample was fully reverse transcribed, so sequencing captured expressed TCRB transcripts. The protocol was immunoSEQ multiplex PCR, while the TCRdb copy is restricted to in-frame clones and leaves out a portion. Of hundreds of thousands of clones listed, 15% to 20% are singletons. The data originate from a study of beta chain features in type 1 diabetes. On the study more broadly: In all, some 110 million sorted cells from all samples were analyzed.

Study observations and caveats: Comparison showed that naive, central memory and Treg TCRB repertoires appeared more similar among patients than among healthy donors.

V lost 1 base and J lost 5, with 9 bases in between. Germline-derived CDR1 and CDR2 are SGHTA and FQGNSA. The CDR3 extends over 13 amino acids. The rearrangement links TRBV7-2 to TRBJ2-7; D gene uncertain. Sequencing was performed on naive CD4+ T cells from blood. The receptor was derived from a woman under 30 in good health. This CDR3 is CASSLVVRNEQYF. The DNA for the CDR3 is TGTGCCAGCAGCTTAGTTGTTAGAAACGAGCAGTACTTC.